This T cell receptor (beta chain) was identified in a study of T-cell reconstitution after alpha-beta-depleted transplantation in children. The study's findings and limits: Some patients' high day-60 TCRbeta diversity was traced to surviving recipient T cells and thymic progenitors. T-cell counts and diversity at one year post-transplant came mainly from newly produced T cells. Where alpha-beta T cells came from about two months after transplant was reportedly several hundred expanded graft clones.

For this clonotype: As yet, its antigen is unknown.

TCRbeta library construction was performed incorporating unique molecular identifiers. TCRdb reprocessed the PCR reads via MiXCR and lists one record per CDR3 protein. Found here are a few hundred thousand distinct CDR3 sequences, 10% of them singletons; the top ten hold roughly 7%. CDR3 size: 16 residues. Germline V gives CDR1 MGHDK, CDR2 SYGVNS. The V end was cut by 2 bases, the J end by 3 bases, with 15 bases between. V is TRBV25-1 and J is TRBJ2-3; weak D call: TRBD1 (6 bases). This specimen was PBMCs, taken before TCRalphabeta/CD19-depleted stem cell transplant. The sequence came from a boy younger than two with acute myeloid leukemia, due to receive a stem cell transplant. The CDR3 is CASSEHRQARTDTQYF. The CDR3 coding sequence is TGTGCCAGCAGTGAACATAGACAGGCCCGGACAGATACGCAGTATTTT.